This T cell receptor beta chain was obtained from a study of T cells in Graves' hyperthyroidism and ophthalmopathy. Template material for amplifying TCR beta CDR3 regions consisted of RNA transcripts. A first-round RT-PCR of the TCR CDR3 used the HTBI primer set. TCRdb redid the calling of the multiplex PCR reads with MiXCR, one entry per CDR3 protein. Of roughly 200,000 distinct CDR3 sequences listed, approximately 20% were seen once; the top ten hold 44%. The germline gives CDR1 MNHEY, CDR2 SMNVEV (reference sequence). The V end was cut by 6 bases, the J end by 1 base, with 11 bases between. CDR3 length: 14 residues. Lactation, pregnancy, other autoimmune disease or uncontrolled infection led to exclusion of patients. Used for diagnoses were clinical symptoms, serum thyroxine and TRAb, thyroid ultrasound and orbital computed tomography. This clonotype has at least ten counts.

The TCR originated in a middle-aged man with Graves' hyperthyroidism. The material sequenced was blood. J is TRBJ2-3 and V is TRBV27; D not certain. The chain's CDR3 is CASRRNVRTDTQYF. The CDR3 DNA follows: TGTGCCAGCAGAAGGAATGTCCGCACAGATACGCAGTATTTT.